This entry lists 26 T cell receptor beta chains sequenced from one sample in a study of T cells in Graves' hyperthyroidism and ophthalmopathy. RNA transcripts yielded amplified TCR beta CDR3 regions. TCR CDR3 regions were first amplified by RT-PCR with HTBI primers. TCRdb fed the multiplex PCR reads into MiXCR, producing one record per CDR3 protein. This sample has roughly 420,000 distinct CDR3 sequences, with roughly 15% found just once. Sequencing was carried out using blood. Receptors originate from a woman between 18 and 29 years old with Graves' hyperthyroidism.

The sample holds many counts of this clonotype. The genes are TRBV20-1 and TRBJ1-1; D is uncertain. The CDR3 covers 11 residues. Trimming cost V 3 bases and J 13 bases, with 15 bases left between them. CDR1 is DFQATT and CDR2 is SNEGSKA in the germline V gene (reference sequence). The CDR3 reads CSASQTTGGFF. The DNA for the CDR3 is TGCAGTGCTAGTCAGACGACCGGAGGTTTCTTT.

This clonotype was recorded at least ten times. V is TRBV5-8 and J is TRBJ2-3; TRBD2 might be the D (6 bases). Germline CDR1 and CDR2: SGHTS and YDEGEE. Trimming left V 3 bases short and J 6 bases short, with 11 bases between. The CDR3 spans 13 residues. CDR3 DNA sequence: TGTGCCAGCAGCTCCCGGCGGGACGATACGCAGTATTTT. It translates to CASSSRRDDTQYF.

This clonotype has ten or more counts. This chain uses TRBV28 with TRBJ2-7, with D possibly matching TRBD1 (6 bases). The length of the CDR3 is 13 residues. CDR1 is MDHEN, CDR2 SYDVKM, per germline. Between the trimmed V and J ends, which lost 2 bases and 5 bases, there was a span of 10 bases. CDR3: CASSLTGRDEQYF. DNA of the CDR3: TGTGCCAGCAGTTTAACAGGGAGAGACGAGCAGTACTTC.

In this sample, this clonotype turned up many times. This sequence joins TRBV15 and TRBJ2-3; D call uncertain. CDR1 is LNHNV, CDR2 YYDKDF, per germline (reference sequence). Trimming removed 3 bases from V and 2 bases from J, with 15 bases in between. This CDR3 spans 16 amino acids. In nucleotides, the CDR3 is TGTGCCACCAGCAGCCATCCAAGGAAGGACACAGATACGCAGTATTTT. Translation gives CATSSHPRKDTDTQYF.

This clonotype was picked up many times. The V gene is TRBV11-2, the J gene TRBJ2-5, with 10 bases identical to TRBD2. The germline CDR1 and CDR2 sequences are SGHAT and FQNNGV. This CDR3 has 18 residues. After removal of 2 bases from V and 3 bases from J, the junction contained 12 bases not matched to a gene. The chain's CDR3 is CASSLSFGLAAHKETQYF. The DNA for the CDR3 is TGTGCCAGCAGCTTAAGTTTCGGACTAGCGGCACATAAAGAGACCCAGTACTTC. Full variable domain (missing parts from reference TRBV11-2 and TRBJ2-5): EAGVAQSPRYKIIEKRQSVAFWCNPISGHATLYWYQQILGQGPKLLIQFQNNGVVDDSQLPKDRFSAERLKGVDSTLKIQPAKLEDSAVYLCASSLSFGLAAHKETQYFGPGTRLLVL.

CDR3 residues: CASSTGVHEQFF. CDR3 DNA: TGTGCCAGCAGCACAGGGGTGCATGAGCAGTTCTTC. This chain links TRBV19 with TRBJ2-1, with 7 positions matching TRBD1. The CDR3 length is 12 residues. Germline V gene lookup returns CDR1 LNHDA and CDR2 SQIVND (reference sequence). Unmatched junction bases numbered 7, after V lost 9 bases and J lost 8 bases. The whole variable domain, remainder taken from reference TRBV19 and TRBJ2-1, is DGGITQSPKYLFRKEGQNVTLSCEQNLNHDAMYWYRQDPGQGLRLIYYSQIVNDFQKGDIAEGYSVSREKKESFPLTVTSAQKNPTAFYLCASSTGVHEQFFGPGTRLTVL.

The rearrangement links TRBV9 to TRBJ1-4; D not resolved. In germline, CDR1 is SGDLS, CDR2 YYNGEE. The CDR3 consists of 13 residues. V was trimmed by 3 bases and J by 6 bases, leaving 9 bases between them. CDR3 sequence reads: CASSESPYEKLFF. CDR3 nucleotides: TGTGCCAGCAGCGAAAGCCCCTATGAAAAACTGTTTTTT.

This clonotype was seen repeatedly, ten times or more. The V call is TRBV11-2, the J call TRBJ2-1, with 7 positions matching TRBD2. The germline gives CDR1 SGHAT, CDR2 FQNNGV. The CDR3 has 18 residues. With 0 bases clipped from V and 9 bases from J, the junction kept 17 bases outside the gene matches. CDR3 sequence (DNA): TGTGCCAGCAGCTTAGATAATCGGGGAGGGAGGGCCTTAACTGAGCAGTTCTTC. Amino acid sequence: CASSLDNRGGRALTEQFF. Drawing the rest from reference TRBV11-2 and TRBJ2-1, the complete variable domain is EAGVAQSPRYKIIEKRQSVAFWCNPISGHATLYWYQQILGQGPKLLIQFQNNGVVDDSQLPKDRFSAERLKGVDSTLKIQPAKLEDSAVYLCASSLDNRGGRALTEQFFGPGTRLTVL.

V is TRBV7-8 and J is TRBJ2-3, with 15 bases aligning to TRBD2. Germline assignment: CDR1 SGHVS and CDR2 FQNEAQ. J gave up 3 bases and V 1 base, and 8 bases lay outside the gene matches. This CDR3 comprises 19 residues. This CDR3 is CASSLEGGLAGGVTDTQYF. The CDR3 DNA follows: TGTGCCAGCAGCTTAGAGGGGGGACTAGCGGGAGGTGTAACAGATACGCAGTATTTT.

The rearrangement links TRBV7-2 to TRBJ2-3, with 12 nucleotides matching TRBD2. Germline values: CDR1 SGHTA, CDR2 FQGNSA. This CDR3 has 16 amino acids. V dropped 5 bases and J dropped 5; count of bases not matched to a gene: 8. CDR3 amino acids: CASSPHRTSGVDTQYF. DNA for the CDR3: TGTGCCAGCAGCCCCCATAGGACTAGCGGGGTAGATACGCAGTATTTT.

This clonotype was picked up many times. The CDR3 loop reads CASSPAGYNEQFF. For the CDR3, the DNA is TGTGCCAGCAGCCCCGCCGGCTACAATGAGCAGTTCTTC. The V call is TRBV28, the J call TRBJ2-1; no definite D call. Germline lookup yields CDR1 MDHEN and CDR2 SYDVKM. CDR3 length equals 13 residues. The V end was cut by 6 bases, the J end by 3 bases, with 9 bases between.

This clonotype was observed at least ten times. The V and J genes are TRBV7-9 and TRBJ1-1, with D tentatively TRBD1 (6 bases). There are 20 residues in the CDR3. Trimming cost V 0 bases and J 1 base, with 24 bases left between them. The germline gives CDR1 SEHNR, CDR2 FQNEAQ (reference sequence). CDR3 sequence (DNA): TGTGCCAGCAGCTTAGCGCGGCCAATCACAGGGTACTTTGCGAACACTGAAGCTTTCTTT. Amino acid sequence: CASSLARPITGYFANTEAFF.

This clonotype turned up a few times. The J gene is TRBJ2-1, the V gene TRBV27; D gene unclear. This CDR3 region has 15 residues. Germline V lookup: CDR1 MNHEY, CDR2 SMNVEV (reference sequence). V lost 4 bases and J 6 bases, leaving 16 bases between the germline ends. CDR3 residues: CASSSSVQSGNEQFF. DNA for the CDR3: TGTGCCAGCAGTTCATCAGTGCAGTCTGGCAATGAGCAGTTCTTC.

The CDR3 reads CAISVLNRGQYNEQFF. CDR3 bases: TGTGCCATCAGTGTGCTAAACAGGGGGCAATACAATGAGCAGTTCTTC. The J gene is TRBJ2-1, the V gene TRBV10-3, with 9 positions matching TRBD1. The germline gives CDR1 ENHRY, CDR2 SYGVKD. The CDR3 is made up of 16 amino acids. The V and J ends lost 4 bases and 4 bases, in that order; junction bases with no gene match: 8.

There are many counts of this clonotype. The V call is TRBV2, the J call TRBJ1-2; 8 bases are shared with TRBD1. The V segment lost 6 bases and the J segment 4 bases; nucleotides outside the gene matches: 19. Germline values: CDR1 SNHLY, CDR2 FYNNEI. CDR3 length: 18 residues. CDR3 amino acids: CASRATLTGEGLSYGYTF. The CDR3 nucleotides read TGTGCCAGCAGGGCAACCTTGACAGGGGAAGGCCTTTCCTATGGCTACACCTTC.

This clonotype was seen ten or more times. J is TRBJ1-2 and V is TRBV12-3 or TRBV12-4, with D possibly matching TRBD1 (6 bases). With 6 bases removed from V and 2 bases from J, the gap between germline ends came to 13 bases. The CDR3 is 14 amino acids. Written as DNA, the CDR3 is TGTGCCAGCAGCGGGGATACAGGGAACTATGGCTACACCTTC. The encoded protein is CASSGDTGNYGYTF.

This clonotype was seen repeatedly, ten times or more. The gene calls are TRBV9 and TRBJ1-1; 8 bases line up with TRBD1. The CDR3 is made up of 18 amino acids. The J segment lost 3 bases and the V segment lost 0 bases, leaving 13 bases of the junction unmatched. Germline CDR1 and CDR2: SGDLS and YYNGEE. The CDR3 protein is CASSVDIRAGGGDTEAFF. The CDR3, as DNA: TGTGCCAGCAGCGTAGATATAAGGGCAGGGGGCGGTGACACTGAAGCTTTCTTT.

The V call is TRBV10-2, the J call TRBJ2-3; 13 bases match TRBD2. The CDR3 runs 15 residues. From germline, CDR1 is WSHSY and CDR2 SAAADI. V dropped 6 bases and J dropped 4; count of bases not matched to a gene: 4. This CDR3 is CASRVLAGGPDTQYF. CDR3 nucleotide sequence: TGCGCCAGCAGGGTACTAGCGGGAGGGCCAGATACGCAGTATTTT.

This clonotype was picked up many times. Here the CDR3 reads CASSARLGAAYGYTF. The CDR3 nucleotides are TGTGCCAGCAGCGCCAGACTCGGGGCAGCCTATGGCTACACCTTC. This sequence joins TRBV7-2 and TRBJ1-2; D might be TRBD1 (5 bases). Germline lookup yields CDR1 SGHTA and CDR2 FQGNSA. This CDR3 is 15 amino acids long. V lost 5 bases and J 4 bases, leaving 17 bases between the germline ends. Full variable domain (remainder filled in from reference TRBV7-2 and TRBJ1-2): GAGVSQSPSNKVTEKGKDVELRCDPISGHTALYWYRQSLGQGLEFLIYFQGNSAPDKSGLPSDRFSAERTGGSVSTLTIQRTQQEDSAVYLCASSARLGAAYGYTFGSGTRLTVV.

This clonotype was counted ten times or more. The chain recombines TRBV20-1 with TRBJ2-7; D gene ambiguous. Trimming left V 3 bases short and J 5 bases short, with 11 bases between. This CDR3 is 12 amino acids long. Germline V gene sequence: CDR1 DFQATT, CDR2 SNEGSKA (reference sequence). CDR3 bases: TGCAGTGCTAGTGAAGTGTACCACGAGCAGTACTTC. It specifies CSASEVYHEQYF.

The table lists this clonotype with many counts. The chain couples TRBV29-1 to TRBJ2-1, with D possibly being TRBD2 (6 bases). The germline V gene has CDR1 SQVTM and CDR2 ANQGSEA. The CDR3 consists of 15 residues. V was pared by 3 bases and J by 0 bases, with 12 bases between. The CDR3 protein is CSVDKRVSSYNEQFF. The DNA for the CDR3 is TGCAGCGTTGACAAGCGGGTGAGCTCCTACAATGAGCAGTTCTTC.

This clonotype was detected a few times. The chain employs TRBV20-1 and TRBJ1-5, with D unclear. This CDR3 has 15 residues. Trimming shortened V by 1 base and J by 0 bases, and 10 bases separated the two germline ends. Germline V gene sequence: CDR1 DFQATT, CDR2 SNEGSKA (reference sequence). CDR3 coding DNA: TGCAGTGCTAGAGGGTACACCGATAGCAATCAGCCCCAGCATTTT. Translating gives CSARGYTDSNQPQHF.

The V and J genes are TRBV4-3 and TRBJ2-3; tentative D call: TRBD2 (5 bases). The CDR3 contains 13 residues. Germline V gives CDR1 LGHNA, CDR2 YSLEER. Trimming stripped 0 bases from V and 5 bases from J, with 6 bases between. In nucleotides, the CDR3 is TGCGCCAGCAGCCAAGATCGGGGAGATACGCAGTATTTT. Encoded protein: CASSQDRGDTQYF.

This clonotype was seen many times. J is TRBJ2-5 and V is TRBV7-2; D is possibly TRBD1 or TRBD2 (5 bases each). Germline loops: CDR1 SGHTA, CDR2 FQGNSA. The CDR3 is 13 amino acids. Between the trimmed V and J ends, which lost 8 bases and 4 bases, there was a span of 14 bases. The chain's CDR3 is CASCRGVGETQYF. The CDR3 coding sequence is TGTGCCAGCTGCCGGGGCGTGGGAGAGACCCAGTACTTC.

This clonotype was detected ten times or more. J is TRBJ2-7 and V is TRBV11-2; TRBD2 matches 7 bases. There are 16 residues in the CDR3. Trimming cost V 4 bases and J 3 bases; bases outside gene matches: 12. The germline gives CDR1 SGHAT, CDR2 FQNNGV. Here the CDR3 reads CASSSIPLGGSYEQYF. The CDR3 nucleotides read TGTGCCAGCAGCTCGATACCTCTCGGCGGGAGCTACGAGCAGTACTTC.

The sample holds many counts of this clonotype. The CDR3 DNA reads TGTGCCAGCAGTCGGGGGCTGGTAGATACGCAGTATTTT. Translated, it gives CASSRGLVDTQYF. The J gene is TRBJ2-3, the V gene TRBV12-3 or TRBV12-4; D is tentatively TRBD1 or TRBD2 (6 bases each). The length of the CDR3 is 13 residues. The ends were cut back, 5 bases at V and 5 bases at J, with 11 bases in the middle.